This is a list of T cell receptor beta chains from one sample in a study of T cells in localized non-small cell lung cancer. TCRdb's table, derived via immunoSEQ multiplex PCR, lists solely in-frame clones and lacks some. The sample contains some 66,000 clones, approximately 84% of which appear only once. The input for sequencing was peripheral blood, taken before any cancer treatment. The receptors originated from a female donor of 60 years or more with stage I lung adenocarcinoma. CDR3s include the opening cysteine and the closing phenylalanine or tryptophan. D genes are given only for firm matches. The listing skips clone size in some rows; elsewhere it reads once, few, many or a size class.

v_gene: TRBV5-4
d_gene: TRBD1
abundance: -
j_gene: TRBJ1-5
CDR3nt: TGTGCCAGCAGCATGGGACAGGGCAATCAGCCCCAGCATTTT
CDR3aa: CASSMGQGNQPQHF

v_gene: TRBV6-5
d_gene: -
abundance: -
j_gene: TRBJ1-6
CDR3nt: TGTGCCAGCCGGGTCAACTCCTATAATTCACCCCTCCACTTT
CDR3aa: CASRVNSYNSPLHF

v_gene: TRBV2
d_gene: TRBD1
abundance: -
j_gene: TRBJ1-2
CDR3nt: TGTGCCAGCAGTGAAATCGGGACAGGGTACGTCCGGGGCTACACCTTC
CDR3aa: CASSEIGTGYVRGYTF

v_gene: TRBV5-1
d_gene: -
abundance: -
j_gene: TRBJ2-3
CDR3nt: TGCGCCAGCAGCCTCCTAGCAGATACGCAGTATTTT
CDR3aa: CASSLLADTQYF

v_gene: TRBV11-2
d_gene: TRBD2
abundance: -
j_gene: TRBJ2-7
CDR3nt: TGTGCCAGCAGCTTAGATAGCGGGGGAACCTACGAGCAGTACTTC
CDR3aa: CASSLDSGGTYEQYF

v_gene: TRBV9
d_gene: -
abundance: few
j_gene: TRBJ2-4
CDR3nt: TGTGCCAGCAGCGCCACGTACCAGGGTGTTTTGGGCATTCAGTACTTC
CDR3aa: CASSATYQGVLGIQYF

v_gene: TRBV18
d_gene: TRBD1
abundance: -
j_gene: TRBJ1-1
CDR3nt: TGTGCCAGCTCCCTCGATGACAGGGCCCCTGCTTTCTTT
CDR3aa: CASSLDDRAPAFF

v_gene: TRBV5-1
d_gene: TRBD2
abundance: -
j_gene: TRBJ2-1
CDR3nt: TGCGCCAGCAGCCCCGGGACTAGCAACCTCGATGAGCAGTTCTTC
CDR3aa: CASSPGTSNLDEQFF

v_gene: TRBV18
d_gene: -
abundance: -
j_gene: TRBJ1-1
CDR3nt: TGTGCCAGCTCAGTGGGGAGAGGGATGAACACTGAAGCTTTCTTT
CDR3aa: CASSVGRGMNTEAFF

v_gene: TRBV10-1
d_gene: TRBD2
abundance: -
j_gene: TRBJ2-1
CDR3nt: TGCGCCAGCAGTGAGTCGTATAGCGGGGGCCTTCGACCATACAATGAGCAGTTCTTC
CDR3aa: CASSESYSGGLRPYNEQFF

v_gene: TRBV10-2
d_gene: TRBD1
abundance: -
j_gene: TRBJ1-2
CDR3nt: TGCGCCAGCGCCACGGACAGGGTTAGCTATGGCTACACCTTC
CDR3aa: CASATDRVSYGYTF

v_gene: TRBV4-2
d_gene: -
abundance: -
j_gene: TRBJ2-4
CDR3nt: TGTGCCAGCAGCCAAGTTTCAGGGGGGGCCAAAAACATTCAGTACTTC
CDR3aa: CASSQVSGGAKNIQYF

v_gene: TRBV4-1
d_gene: TRBD2
abundance: -
j_gene: TRBJ2-7
CDR3nt: TGCGCCAGCAGCCTAGGACTAGCGGGAAGGTACGAGCAGTACTTC
CDR3aa: CASSLGLAGRYEQYF

v_gene: TRBV6-5
d_gene: TRBD1
abundance: -
j_gene: TRBJ2-7
CDR3nt: TGTGCCAGCAGTTCCCAGGGGGCTCATTCCTACGAGCAGTACTTC
CDR3aa: CASSSQGAHSYEQYF

v_gene: TRBV4-2
d_gene: TRBD2
abundance: -
j_gene: TRBJ2-1
CDR3nt: TGTGCCAGCAGCGACTTGGGACTAGCGGGGATCAATGAGCAGTTCTTC
CDR3aa: CASSDLGLAGINEQFF

v_gene: TRBV28
d_gene: -
abundance: once
j_gene: TRBJ2-7
CDR3nt: TGTGCTGTTAGCGGTTATGCCTACGAGCAGTACTTC
CDR3aa: CAVSGYAYEQYF

v_gene: TRBV9
d_gene: -
abundance: -
j_gene: TRBJ2-1
CDR3nt: TGTGCCAGCAGCGCCGATAGCGGTCACAATGAGCAGTTCTTC
CDR3aa: CASSADSGHNEQFF

v_gene: TRBV5-1
d_gene: TRBD2
abundance: -
j_gene: TRBJ2-7
CDR3nt: TGCGCCAGCAGCTTGGCCGGAGGCGGGAGGGCCTACGAGCAGTACTTC
CDR3aa: CASSLAGGGRAYEQYF

v_gene: TRBV2
d_gene: -
abundance: -
j_gene: TRBJ1-5
CDR3nt: TGTGCCAGCAGCCGGGAACAGCCCCAGCATTTT
CDR3aa: CASSREQPQHF

v_gene: TRBV19
d_gene: -
abundance: -
j_gene: TRBJ1-3
CDR3nt: TGTGCCAGTAGCTCGATAGGGCTGGGTGGAAACACCATATATTTT
CDR3aa: CASSSIGLGGNTIYF

v_gene: TRBV11-2
d_gene: -
abundance: few
j_gene: TRBJ2-7
CDR3nt: TGTGCCAGCAGCCCGCAGTGGGGGGTCGAGCAGTACTTC
CDR3aa: CASSPQWGVEQYF

v_gene: TRBV5-1
d_gene: TRBD1
abundance: -
j_gene: TRBJ2-3
CDR3nt: TGCGCCAGCAGGGAAATCCCGACAGGGCAAGATACGCAGTATTTT
CDR3aa: CASREIPTGQDTQYF

v_gene: TRBV6-5
d_gene: TRBD1
abundance: -
j_gene: TRBJ2-7
CDR3nt: TGTGCCAGCAGTCGTGGGGACAGTTCCTACGAGCAGTACTTC
CDR3aa: CASSRGDSSYEQYF

v_gene: TRBV21-1
d_gene: -
abundance: -
j_gene: TRBJ2-5
CDR3nt: TGTGCCAGCAGCAAATCCCACAAAAGACCGTTTAGCGGGGAGGAAGAGACCCAGTACTTC
CDR3aa: CASSKSHKRPFSGEEETQYF

v_gene: TRBV27
d_gene: TRBD1
abundance: -
j_gene: TRBJ1-2
CDR3nt: TGTGCCACCCTGCCCCCGCCAGGGGGTTGGTATGGCTACACCTTC
CDR3aa: CATLPPPGGWYGYTF

v_gene: TRBV5-1
d_gene: TRBD1
abundance: -
j_gene: TRBJ1-6
CDR3nt: TGCGCCAGCAGCTGGTACCCGGGACAGCAGAATTCACCCCTCCACTTT
CDR3aa: CASSWYPGQQNSPLHF

v_gene: TRBV6-6
d_gene: TRBD1
abundance: -
j_gene: TRBJ1-2
CDR3nt: TGTGCCAGCAGTGATAACCGGGACAGCTATGGCTACACCTTC
CDR3aa: CASSDNRDSYGYTF

v_gene: TRBV14
d_gene: TRBD1
abundance: -
j_gene: TRBJ1-3
CDR3nt: TGTGCCAGCAGCCCAGGGACAGCTGGAAACACCATATATTTT
CDR3aa: CASSPGTAGNTIYF

v_gene: TRBV6-1
d_gene: TRBD1
abundance: -
j_gene: TRBJ1-3
CDR3nt: TGTGCCAGCAAATTGACAGGGGTTCGAAACACCATATATTTT
CDR3aa: CASKLTGVRNTIYF

v_gene: TRBV4-1
d_gene: TRBD2
abundance: -
j_gene: TRBJ2-5
CDR3nt: TGCGCCAGCAGCCATGGGACTAGCGGTGGGAGTCAAGAGACCCAGTACTTC
CDR3aa: CASSHGTSGGSQETQYF

v_gene: TRBV19
d_gene: -
abundance: -
j_gene: TRBJ2-7
CDR3nt: TGTGCCAGTAGTACTCGCCGCTCGGGGCGTCCGGACGAGCAGTACTTC
CDR3aa: CASSTRRSGRPDEQYF

v_gene: TRBV7-9
d_gene: TRBD1
abundance: -
j_gene: TRBJ1-4
CDR3nt: TGTGCCAGCACCACGGGCAGGGGGCATGAAAAACTGTTTTTT
CDR3aa: CASTTGRGHEKLFF

v_gene: TRBV20-1
d_gene: TRBD1
abundance: -
j_gene: TRBJ1-1
CDR3nt: TGCAGTGCCGAGGACAGGGAAAAAGCTTTCTTT
CDR3aa: CSAEDREKAFF

v_gene: TRBV11-2
d_gene: -
abundance: once
j_gene: TRBJ1-3
CDR3nt: TGTGCCAGCAGCTTCAGTAATGGAAACACCATATATTTT
CDR3aa: CASSFSNGNTIYF

v_gene: TRBV7-9
d_gene: -
abundance: -
j_gene: TRBJ1-4
CDR3nt: TGTGCCAGCAGCTTAGTACAAACTAATGAAAAACTGTTTTTT
CDR3aa: CASSLVQTNEKLFF

v_gene: TRBV6-5
d_gene: -
abundance: few
j_gene: TRBJ1-3
CDR3nt: TGTGCCAGCAGTGCTCTGGGCGGAAACACCATATATTTT
CDR3aa: CASSALGGNTIYF

v_gene: TRBV5-1
d_gene: TRBD1
abundance: -
j_gene: TRBJ2-2
CDR3nt: TGCGCCAGCAGCTCATCTACAGGGGTTGGCACCGGGGAGCTGTTTTTT
CDR3aa: CASSSSTGVGTGELFF

v_gene: TRBV7-9
d_gene: TRBD1
abundance: -
j_gene: TRBJ1-1
CDR3nt: TGTGCCAGCAGCTCCCCCGGGACAGGGGATACTGAAGCTTTCTTT
CDR3aa: CASSSPGTGDTEAFF

v_gene: TRBV5-1
d_gene: TRBD2
abundance: once
j_gene: TRBJ2-5
CDR3nt: TGTGCCAGCAGCTGGAGACTAGCGGGGTCAGAGACCCAGTACTTC
CDR3aa: CASSWRLAGSETQYF

v_gene: TRBV4-2
d_gene: TRBD1
abundance: -
j_gene: TRBJ1-2
CDR3nt: TGTGCCAGCAGCCAAGATCTCACAGGGGGCTATGGCTATGGCTACACCTTC
CDR3aa: CASSQDLTGGYGYGYTF

v_gene: TRBV4-1
d_gene: TRBD2
abundance: -
j_gene: TRBJ2-7
CDR3nt: TGCGCCAGCAGCCAAGGGGCTGGACCGGGACTAGGCTACGAGCAGTACTTC
CDR3aa: CASSQGAGPGLGYEQYF

v_gene: TRBV5-1
d_gene: -
abundance: once
j_gene: TRBJ1-2
CDR3nt: TGCGCCAGCAGCTTGGCTACAGCTAACTATGGCTACACCTTC
CDR3aa: CASSLATANYGYTF

v_gene: TRBV18
d_gene: -
abundance: -
j_gene: TRBJ1-5
CDR3nt: TGTGCCAGCTCACCAGCAGGCCCTGGGGGCAATCAGCCCCAGCATTTT
CDR3aa: CASSPAGPGGNQPQHF

v_gene: TRBV4-1
d_gene: -
abundance: few
j_gene: TRBJ2-1
CDR3nt: TGCGCCAGCAGCCAAAGGGTGTTTCAGAAAGACAATGAGCAGTTCTTC
CDR3aa: CASSQRVFQKDNEQFF